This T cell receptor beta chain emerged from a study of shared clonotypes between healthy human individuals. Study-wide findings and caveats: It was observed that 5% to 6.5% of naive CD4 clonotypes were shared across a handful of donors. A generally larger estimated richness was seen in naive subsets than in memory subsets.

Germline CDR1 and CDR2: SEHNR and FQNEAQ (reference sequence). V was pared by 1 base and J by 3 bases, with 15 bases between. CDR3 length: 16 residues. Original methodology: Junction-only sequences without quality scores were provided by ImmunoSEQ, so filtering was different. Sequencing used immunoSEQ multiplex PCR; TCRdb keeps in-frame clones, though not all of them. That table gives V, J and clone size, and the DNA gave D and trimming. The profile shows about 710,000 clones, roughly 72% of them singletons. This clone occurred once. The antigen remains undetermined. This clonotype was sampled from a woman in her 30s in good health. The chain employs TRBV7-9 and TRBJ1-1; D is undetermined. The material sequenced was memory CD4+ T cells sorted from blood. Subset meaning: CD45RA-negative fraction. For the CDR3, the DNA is TGTGCCAGCAGCTTAGTCCGGATAAATCGGGACACTGAAGCTTTCTTT. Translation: CASSLVRINRDTEAFF.